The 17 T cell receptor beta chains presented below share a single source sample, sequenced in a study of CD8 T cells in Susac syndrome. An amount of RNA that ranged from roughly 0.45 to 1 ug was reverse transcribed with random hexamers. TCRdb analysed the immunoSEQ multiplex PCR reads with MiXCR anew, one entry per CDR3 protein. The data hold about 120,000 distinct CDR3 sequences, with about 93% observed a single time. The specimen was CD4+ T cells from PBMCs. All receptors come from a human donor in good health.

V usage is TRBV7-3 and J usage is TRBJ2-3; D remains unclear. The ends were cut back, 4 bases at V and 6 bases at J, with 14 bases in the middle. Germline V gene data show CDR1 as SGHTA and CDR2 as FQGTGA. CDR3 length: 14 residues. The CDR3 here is CASSSGPQGDTQYF. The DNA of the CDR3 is TGTGCCAGCAGCTCGGGCCCACAAGGGGATACGCAGTATTTT.

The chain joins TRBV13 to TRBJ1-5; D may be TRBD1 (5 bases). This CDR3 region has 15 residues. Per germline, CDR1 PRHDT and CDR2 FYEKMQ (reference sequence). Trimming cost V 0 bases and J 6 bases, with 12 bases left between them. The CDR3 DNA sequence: TGTGCCAGCAGCTTAGGAGGGCCAGGGTTTCAGCCCCAGCATTTT. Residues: CASSLGGPGFQPQHF.

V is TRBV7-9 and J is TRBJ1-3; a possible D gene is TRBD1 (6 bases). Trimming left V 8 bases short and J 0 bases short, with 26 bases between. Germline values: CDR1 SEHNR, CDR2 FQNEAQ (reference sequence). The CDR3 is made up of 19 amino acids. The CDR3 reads CASRPRFRGGGSSGNTIYF. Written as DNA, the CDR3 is TGTGCCAGCCGACCTCGTTTCAGGGGTGGCGGCTCCTCTGGAAACACCATATATTTT.

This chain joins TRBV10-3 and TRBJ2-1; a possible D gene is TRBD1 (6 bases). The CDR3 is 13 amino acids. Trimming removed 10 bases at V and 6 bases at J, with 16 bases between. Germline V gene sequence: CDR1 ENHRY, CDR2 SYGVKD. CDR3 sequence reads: CATIDRLSNEQFF. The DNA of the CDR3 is TGTGCCACAATAGACAGGTTGTCCAATGAGCAGTTCTTC.

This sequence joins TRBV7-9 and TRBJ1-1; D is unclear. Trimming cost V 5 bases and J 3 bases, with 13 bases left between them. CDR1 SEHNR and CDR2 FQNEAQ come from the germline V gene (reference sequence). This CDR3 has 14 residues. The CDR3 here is CASSRAWVDTEAFF. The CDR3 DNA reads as TGTGCCAGCAGCCGAGCCTGGGTGGACACTGAAGCTTTCTTT.

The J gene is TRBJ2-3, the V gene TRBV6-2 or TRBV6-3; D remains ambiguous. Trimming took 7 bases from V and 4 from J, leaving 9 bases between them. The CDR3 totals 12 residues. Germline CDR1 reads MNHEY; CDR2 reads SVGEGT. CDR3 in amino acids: CASTNTADTQYF. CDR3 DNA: TGTGCCAGCACCAACACGGCAGATACGCAGTATTTT.

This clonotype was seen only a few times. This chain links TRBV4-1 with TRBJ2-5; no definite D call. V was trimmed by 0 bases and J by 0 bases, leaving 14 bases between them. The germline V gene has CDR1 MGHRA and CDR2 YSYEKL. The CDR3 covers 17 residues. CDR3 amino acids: CASSQDWGTVHQETQYF. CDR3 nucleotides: TGCGCCAGCAGCCAAGATTGGGGAACAGTTCACCAAGAGACCCAGTACTTC.

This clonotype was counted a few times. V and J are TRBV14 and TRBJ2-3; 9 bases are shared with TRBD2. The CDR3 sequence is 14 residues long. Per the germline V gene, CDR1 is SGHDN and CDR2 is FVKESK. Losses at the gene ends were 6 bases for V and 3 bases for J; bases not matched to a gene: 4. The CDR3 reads CASSLAGMTDTQYF. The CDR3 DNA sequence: TGTGCCAGCAGTCTAGCGGGAATGACAGATACGCAGTATTTT.

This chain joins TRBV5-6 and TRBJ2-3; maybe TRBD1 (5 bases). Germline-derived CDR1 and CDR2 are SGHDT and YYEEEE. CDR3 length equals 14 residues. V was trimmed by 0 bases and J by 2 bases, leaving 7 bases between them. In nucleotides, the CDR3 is TGTGCCAGCAGCTTGGGAGGACACACAGATACGCAGTATTTT. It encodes CASSLGGHTDTQYF.

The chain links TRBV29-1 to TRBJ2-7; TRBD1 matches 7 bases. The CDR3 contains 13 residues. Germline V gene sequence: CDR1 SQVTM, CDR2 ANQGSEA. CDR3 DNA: TGCAGTGGGGGCTCAGGGGGTATCTACGAGCAGTACTTC. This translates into CSGGSGGIYEQYF.

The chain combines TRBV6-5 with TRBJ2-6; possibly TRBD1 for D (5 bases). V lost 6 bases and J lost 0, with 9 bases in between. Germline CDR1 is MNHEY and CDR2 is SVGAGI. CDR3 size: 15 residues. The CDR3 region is CASRAGYSGANVLTF. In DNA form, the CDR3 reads TGTGCCAGCAGGGCAGGGTACTCTGGGGCCAACGTCCTGACTTTC.

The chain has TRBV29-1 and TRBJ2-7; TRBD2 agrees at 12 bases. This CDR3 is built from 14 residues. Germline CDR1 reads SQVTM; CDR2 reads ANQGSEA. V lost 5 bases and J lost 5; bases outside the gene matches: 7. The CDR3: CSVIRLAGAHEQYF. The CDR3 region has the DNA TGCAGCGTTATTAGACTAGCGGGAGCCCACGAGCAGTACTTC.

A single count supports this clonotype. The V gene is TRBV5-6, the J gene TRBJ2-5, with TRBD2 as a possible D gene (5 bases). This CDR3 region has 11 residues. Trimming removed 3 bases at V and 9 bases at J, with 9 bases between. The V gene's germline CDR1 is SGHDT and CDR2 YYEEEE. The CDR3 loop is CASSSRRSQYF. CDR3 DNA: TGTGCCAGCAGCTCAAGGAGGTCCCAGTACTTC.

CDR3 amino acids: CASSRDSGVYNQPQHF. The CDR3, as DNA: TGTGCCAGTAGTAGGGACTCCGGAGTATACAATCAGCCCCAGCATTTT. V is TRBV19 and J is TRBJ1-5; D possibly corresponds to TRBD1 (5 bases). Trimming removed 4 bases from V and 3 bases from J, with 16 bases in between. Germline-derived CDR1 and CDR2 are LNHDA and SQIVND (reference sequence). The CDR3 consists of 16 residues.

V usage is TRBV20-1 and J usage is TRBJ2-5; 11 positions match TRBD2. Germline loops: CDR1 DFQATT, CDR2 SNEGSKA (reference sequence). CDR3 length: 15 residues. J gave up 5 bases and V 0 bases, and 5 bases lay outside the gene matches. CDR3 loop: CSARDLAGGRETQYF. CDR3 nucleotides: TGCAGTGCTAGAGATCTAGCGGGAGGCCGGGAGACCCAGTACTTC.

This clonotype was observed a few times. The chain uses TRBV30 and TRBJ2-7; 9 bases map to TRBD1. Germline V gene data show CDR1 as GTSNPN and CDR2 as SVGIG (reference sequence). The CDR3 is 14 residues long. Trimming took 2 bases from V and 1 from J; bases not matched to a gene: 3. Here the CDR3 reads CAWSRDRVSYEQYF. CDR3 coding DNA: TGTGCCTGGAGTAGGGACAGGGTTTCCTACGAGCAGTACTTC.

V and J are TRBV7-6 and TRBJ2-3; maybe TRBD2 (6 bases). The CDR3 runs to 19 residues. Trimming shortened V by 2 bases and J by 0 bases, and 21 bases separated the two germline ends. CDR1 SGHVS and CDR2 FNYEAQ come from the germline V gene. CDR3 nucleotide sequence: TGTGCCAGCAGCTTAAAGAGCCGCGGGGAATTAACTAGCACAGATACGCAGTATTTT. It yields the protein CASSLKSRGELTSTDTQYF.